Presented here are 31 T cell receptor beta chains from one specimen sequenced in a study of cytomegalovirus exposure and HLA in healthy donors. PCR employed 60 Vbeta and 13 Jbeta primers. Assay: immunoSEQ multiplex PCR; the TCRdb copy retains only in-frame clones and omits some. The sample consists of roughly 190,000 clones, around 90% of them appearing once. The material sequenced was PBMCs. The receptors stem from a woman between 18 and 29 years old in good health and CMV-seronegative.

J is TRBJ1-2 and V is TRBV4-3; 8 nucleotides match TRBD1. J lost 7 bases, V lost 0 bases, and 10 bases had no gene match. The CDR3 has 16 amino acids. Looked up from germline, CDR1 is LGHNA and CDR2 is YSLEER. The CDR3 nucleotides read TGCGCCAGCAGCCAAGATACGGCAGGGGGCCCCCGTGGCTACACCTTC. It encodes CASSQDTAGGPRGYTF.

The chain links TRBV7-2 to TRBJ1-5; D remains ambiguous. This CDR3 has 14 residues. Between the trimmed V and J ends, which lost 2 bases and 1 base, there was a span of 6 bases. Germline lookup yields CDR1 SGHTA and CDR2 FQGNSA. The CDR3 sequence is CASSLQQSNQPQHF. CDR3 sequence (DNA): TGTGCCAGCAGCTTACAACAAAGCAATCAGCCCCAGCATTTT.

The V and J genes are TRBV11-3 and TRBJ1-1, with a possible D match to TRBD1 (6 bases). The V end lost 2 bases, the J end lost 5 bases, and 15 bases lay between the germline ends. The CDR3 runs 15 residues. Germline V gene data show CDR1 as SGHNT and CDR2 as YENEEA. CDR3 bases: TGTGCCAGCAGCTTAACTGGCAGGGGATGGACTGAAGCTTTCTTT. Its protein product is CASSLTGRGWTEAFF. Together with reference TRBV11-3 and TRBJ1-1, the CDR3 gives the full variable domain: EAGVVQSPRYKIIEKKQPVAFWCNPISGHNTLYWYLQNLGQGPELLIRYENEEAVDDSQLPKDRFSAERLKGVDSTLKIQPAELGDSAVYLCASSLTGRGWTEAFFGQGTRLTVV.

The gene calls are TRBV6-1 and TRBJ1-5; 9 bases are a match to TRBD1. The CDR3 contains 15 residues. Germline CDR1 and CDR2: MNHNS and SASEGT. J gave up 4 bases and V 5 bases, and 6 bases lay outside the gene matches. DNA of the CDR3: TGTGCCAGCAGTACCGGGACAGGGTCGAATCAGCCCCAGCATTTT. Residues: CASSTGTGSNQPQHF.

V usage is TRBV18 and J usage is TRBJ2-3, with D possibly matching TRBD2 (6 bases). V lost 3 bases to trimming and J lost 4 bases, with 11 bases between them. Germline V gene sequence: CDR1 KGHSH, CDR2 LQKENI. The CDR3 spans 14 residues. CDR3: CASSPISGADTQYF. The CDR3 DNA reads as TGTGCCAGCTCACCGATTTCGGGGGCAGATACGCAGTATTTT. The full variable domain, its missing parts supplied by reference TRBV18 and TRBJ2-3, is NAGVMQNPRHLVRRRGQEARLRCSPMKGHSHVYWYRQLPEEGLKFMVYLQKENIIDESGMPKERFSAEFPKEGPSILRIQQVVRGDSAAYFCASSPISGADTQYFGPGTRLTVL.

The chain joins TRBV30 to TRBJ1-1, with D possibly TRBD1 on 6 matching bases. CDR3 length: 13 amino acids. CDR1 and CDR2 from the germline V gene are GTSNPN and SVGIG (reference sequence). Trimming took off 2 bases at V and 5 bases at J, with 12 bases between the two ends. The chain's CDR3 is CAWSRQRGTEAFF. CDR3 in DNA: TGTGCCTGGAGTCGGCAGAGGGGGACTGAAGCTTTCTTT.

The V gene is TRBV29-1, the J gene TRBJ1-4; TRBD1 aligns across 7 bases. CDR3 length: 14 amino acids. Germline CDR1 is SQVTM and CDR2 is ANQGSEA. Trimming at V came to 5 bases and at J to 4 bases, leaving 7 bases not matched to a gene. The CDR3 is CSVRRTGVNEKLFF. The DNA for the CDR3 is TGCAGCGTTCGCCGGACAGGAGTTAATGAAAAACTGTTTTTT.

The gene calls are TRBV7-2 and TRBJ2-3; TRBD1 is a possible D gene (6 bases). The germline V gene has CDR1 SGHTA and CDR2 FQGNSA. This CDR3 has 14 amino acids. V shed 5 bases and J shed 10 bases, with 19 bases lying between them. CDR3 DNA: TGTGCCAGCAGCCAGGCAGGGGCCCTACAGGCGCAGTATTTT. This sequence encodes CASSQAGALQAQYF. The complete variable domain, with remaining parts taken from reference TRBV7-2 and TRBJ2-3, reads GAGVSQSPSNKVTEKGKDVELRCDPISGHTALYWYRQSLGQGLEFLIYFQGNSAPDKSGLPSDRFSAERTGGSVSTLTIQRTQQEDSAVYLCASSQAGALQAQYFGPGTRLTVL.

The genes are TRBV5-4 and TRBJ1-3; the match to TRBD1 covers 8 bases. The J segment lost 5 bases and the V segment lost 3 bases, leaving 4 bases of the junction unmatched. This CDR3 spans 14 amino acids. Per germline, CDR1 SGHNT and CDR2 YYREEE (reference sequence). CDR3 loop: CASSWGQDRNTIYF. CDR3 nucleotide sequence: TGTGCCAGCAGCTGGGGACAGGATCGAAACACCATATATTTT.

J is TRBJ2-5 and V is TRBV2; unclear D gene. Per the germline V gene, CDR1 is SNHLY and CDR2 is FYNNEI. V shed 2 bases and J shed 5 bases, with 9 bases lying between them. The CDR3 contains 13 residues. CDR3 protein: CASSESQVETQYF. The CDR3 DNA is TGTGCCAGCAGTGAAAGCCAGGTGGAGACCCAGTACTTC.

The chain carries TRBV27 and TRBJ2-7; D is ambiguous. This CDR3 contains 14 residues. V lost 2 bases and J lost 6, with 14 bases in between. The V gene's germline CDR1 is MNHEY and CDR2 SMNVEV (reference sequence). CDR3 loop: CASSLSQLIREQYF. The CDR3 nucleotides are TGTGCCAGCAGTTTAAGCCAACTTATACGCGAGCAGTACTTC.

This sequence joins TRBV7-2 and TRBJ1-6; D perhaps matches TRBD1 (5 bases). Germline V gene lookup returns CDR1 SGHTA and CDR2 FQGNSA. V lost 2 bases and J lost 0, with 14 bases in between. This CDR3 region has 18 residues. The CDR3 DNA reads TGTGCCAGCAGCTTAAGGGGCAGGCGGAGCTCCTATAATTCACCCCTCCACTTT. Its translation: CASSLRGRRSSYNSPLHF.

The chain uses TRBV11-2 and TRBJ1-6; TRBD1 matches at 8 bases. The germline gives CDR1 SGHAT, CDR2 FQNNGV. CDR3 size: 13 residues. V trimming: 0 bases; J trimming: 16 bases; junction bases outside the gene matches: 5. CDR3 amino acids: CASSLDPGQGLHF. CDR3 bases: TGTGCCAGCAGCTTAGATCCCGGACAGGGTCTCCACTTT.

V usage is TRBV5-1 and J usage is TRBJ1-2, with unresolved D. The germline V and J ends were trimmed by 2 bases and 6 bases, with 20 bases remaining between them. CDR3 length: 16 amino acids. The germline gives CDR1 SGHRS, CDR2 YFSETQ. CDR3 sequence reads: CASSFLGSQNRDGYTF. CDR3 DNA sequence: TGCGCCAGCAGCTTTCTAGGTAGTCAAAATCGGGATGGCTACACCTTC.

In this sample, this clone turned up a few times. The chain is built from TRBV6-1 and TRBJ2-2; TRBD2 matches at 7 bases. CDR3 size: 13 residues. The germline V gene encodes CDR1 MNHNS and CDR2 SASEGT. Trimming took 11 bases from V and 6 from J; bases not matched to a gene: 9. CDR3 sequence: CAGGGSGAGELFF. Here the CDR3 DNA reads TGTGCCGGAGGCGGGAGTGGTGCCGGGGAGCTGTTTTTT.

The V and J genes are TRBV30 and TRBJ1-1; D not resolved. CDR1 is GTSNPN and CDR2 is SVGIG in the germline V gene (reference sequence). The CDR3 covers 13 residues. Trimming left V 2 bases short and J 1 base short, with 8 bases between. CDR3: CAWSSQPNTEAFF. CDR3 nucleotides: TGTGCCTGGAGTAGCCAACCGAACACTGAAGCTTTCTTT.

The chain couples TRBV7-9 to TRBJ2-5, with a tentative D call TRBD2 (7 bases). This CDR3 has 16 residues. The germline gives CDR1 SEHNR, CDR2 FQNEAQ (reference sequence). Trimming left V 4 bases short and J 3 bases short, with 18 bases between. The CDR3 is CASSSSKGGQEETQYF. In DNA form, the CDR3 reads TGTGCCAGCAGCTCCTCTAAGGGGGGGCAAGAAGAGACCCAGTACTTC.

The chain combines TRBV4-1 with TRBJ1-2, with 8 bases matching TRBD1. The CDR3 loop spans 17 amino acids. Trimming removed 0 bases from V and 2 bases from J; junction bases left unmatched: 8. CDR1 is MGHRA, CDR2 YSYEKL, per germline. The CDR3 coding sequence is TGCGCCAGCAGCCAAGAGTCGGCTCCAGGGGGCAACTATGGCTACACCTTC. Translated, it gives CASSQESAPGGNYGYTF.

CDR3 sequence reads: CASSANTGGGTEAFF. The CDR3 nucleotides are TGTGCCAGCAGCGCTAATACAGGGGGGGGAACTGAAGCTTTCTTT. The chain has TRBV9 and TRBJ1-1; 8 bases match TRBD1. J lost 5 bases, V lost 3 bases, and 9 bases had no gene match. Germline-derived CDR1 and CDR2 are SGDLS and YYNGEE. The CDR3 spans 15 residues.

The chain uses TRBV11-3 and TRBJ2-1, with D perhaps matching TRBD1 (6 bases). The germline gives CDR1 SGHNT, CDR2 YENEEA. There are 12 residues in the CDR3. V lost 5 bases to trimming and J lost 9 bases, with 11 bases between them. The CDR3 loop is CASSTRGGEQFF. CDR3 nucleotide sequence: TGTGCCAGCAGCACCCGAGGGGGTGAGCAGTTCTTC.

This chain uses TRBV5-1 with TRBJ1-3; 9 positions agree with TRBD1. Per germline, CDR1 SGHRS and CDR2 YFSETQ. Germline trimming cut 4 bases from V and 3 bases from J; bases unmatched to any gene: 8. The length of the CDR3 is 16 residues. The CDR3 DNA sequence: TGCGCCAGCAGCGTTTCCGGGACAGGGAATGGAAACACCATATATTTT. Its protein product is CASSVSGTGNGNTIYF.

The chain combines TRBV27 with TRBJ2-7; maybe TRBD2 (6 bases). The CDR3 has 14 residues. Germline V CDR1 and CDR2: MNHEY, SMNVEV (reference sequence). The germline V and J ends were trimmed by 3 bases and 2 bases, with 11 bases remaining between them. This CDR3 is CASSFGTGAYEQYF. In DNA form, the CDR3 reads TGTGCCAGCAGTTTCGGGACTGGGGCCTACGAGCAGTACTTC.

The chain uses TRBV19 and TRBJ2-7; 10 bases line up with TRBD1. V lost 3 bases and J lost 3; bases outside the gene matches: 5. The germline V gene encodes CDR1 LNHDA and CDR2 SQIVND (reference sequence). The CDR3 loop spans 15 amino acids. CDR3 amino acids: CASSIRQGAVYEQYF. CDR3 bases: TGTGCCAGTAGTATCCGACAGGGGGCCGTCTACGAGCAGTACTTC.

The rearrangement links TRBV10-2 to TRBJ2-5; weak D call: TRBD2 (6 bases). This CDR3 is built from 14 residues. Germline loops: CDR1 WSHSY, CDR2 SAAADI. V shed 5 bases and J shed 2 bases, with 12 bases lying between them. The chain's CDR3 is CASSPGLQQETQYF. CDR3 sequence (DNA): TGCGCCAGCAGTCCGGGACTCCAACAAGAGACCCAGTACTTC.

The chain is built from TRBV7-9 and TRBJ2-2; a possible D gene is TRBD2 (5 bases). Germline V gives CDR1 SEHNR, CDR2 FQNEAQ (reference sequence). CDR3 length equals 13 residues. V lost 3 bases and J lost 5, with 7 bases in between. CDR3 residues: CASSFGGTGELFF. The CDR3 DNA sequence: TGTGCCAGCAGCTTTGGCGGGACCGGGGAGCTGTTTTTT.

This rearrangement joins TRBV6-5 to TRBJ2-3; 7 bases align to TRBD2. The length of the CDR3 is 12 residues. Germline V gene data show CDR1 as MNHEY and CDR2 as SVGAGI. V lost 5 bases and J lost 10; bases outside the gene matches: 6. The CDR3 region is CASSQRECPQYF. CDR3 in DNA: TGTGCCAGCAGTCAGCGGGAATGCCCGCAGTATTTT.

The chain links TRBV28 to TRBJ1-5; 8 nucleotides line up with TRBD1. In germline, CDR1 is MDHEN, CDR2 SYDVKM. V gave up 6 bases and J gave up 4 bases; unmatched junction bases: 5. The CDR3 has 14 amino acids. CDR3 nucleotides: TGTGCCAGCAGCTCGACAGGGGCTAATCAGCCCCAGCATTTT. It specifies CASSSTGANQPQHF.

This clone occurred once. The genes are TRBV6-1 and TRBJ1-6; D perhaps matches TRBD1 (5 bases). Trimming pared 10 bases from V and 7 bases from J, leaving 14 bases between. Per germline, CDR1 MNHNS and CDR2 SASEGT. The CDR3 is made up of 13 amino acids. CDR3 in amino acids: CATGEGINSPLHF. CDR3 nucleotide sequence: TGTGCCACTGGGGAGGGGATAAATTCACCCCTCCACTTT.

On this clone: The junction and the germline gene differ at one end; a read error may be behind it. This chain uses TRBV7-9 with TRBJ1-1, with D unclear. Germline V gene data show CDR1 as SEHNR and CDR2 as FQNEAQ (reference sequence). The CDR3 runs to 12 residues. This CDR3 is CSSSIQNTEAFF. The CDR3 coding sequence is TGTTCCAGCAGCATTCAAAACACTGAAGCTTTCTTT.

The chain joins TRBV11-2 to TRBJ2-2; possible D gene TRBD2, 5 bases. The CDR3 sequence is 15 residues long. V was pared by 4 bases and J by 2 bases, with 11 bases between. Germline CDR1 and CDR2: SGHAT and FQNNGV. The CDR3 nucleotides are TGTGCCAGCAGCTATGTAGCGTCTAACACCGGGGAGCTGTTTTTT. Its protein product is CASSYVASNTGELFF.

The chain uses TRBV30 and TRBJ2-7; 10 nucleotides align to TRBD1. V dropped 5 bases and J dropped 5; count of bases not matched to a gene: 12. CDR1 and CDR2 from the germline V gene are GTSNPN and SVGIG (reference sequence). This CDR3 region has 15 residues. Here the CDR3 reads CAWGQGGGRLNEQYF. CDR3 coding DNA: TGTGCCTGGGGACAGGGGGGGGGCCGCCTGAACGAGCAGTACTTC.